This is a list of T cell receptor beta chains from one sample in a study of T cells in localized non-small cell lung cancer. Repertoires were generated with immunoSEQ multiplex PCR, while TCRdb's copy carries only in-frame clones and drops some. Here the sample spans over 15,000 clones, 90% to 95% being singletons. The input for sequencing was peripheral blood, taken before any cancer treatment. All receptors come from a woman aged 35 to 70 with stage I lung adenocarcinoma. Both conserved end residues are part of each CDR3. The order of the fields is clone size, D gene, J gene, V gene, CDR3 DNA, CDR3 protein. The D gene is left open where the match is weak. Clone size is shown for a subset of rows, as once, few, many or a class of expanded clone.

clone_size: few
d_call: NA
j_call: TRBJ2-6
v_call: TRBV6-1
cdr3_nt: TGTGCCAGCAGTGGACACGTCTCTGGGGCCAACGTCCTGACTTTC
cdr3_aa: CASSGHVSGANVLTF

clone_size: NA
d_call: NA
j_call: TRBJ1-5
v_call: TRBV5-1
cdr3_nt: TGCGCCAGCAGCTTGGCGGGGAATCAGCCCCAGCATTTT
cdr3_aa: CASSLAGNQPQHF

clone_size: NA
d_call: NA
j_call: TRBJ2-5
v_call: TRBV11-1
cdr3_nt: TGTGCCAGCAGCGGGGGGGAGACCCAGTACTTC
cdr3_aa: CASSGGETQYF

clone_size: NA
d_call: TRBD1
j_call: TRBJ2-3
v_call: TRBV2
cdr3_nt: TGTGCCAGCAGTCGTGGGACAGGGGCAGATACGCAGTATTTT
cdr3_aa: CASSRGTGADTQYF

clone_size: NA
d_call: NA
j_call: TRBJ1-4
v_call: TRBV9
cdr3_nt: TGTGCCAGCACACGGGCAGGGGATTCAGAAAAACTGTTTTTT
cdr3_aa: CASTRAGDSEKLFF

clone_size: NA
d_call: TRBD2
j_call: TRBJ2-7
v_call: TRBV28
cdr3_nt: TGTGCCAGCAGTTTAACCCCCCTAGCGGAAGCTTACGAGCAGTACTTC
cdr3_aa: CASSLTPLAEAYEQYF

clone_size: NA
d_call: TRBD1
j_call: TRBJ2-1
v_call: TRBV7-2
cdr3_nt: TGTGCCAGCAGCTTTGTGCGCGATGGGACAGGGAAGGGTGGTGAGCAGTTCTTC
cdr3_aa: CASSFVRDGTGKGGEQFF

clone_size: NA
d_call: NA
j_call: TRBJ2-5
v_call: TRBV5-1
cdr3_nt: TGCGCCAGCAGCTTGGGACAGGAGTACGAGACCCAGTACTTC
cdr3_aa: CASSLGQEYETQYF

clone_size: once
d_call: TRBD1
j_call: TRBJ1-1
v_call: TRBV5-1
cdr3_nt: TGCGCCAGCAGCTTGGGAGGGACAGGGGACACTGAAGCTTTCTTT
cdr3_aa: CASSLGGTGDTEAFF

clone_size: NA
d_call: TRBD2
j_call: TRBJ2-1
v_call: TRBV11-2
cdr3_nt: TGTGCCAGCAGCTTAGACGGGAGGGTTGTCAATGAGCAGTTCTTC
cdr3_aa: CASSLDGRVVNEQFF